One sample yielded the 28 T cell receptor beta chains listed below, sequenced in a study of T cells after yellow fever vaccination. TCRdb re-called the 5' RACE reads with MiXCR, one entry per CDR3 protein. The table has fewer than 450,000 distinct CDR3 sequences, 3% to 4.5% seen once. The source was PBMCs, collected 5 days after the yellow fever booster vaccination. The receptors were sampled from a young man who received the YFV17D yellow fever vaccine.

Only a few counts were recorded for this clonotype. This rearrangement joins TRBV3-1 to TRBJ2-2; D gene uncertain. CDR1 and CDR2 from the germline V gene are LGHDT and YNNKEL (reference sequence). Trimming took 6 bases from V and 1 from J, leaving 6 bases between them. The CDR3 sequence is 13 residues long. The CDR3 DNA is TGTGCCAGCAGGGCCAGGAACACCGGGGAGCTGTTTTTT. Translated, it gives CASRARNTGELFF.

Only a few counts were recorded for this clonotype. The chain has TRBV18 and TRBJ1-2, with 7 bases lining up with TRBD1. The CDR3 spans 15 residues. Per germline, CDR1 KGHSH and CDR2 LQKENI. V shed 6 bases and J 0 bases; nucleotides not matched to a gene: 7. In DNA, the CDR3 is TGTGCCAGCTCGGTCGAGGGACAGACTAACTATGGCTACACCTTC. Its translation: CASSVEGQTNYGYTF. Supplemented by reference TRBV18 and TRBJ1-2, the full variable domain reads NAGVMQNPRHLVRRRGQEARLRCSPMKGHSHVYWYRQLPEEGLKFMVYLQKENIIDESGMPKERFSAEFPKEGPSILRIQQVVRGDSAAYFCASSVEGQTNYGYTFGSGTRLTVV.

The chain recombines TRBV5-1 with TRBJ1-4; TRBD1 is a possible D gene (5 bases). The V gene's germline CDR1 is SGHRS and CDR2 YFSETQ. CDR3 length: 18 amino acids. Trimming removed 1 base at V and 0 bases at J, with 16 bases between. The CDR3 loop reads CASSLPFGQGPTNEKLFF. CDR3 in DNA: TGCGCCAGCAGCTTGCCTTTTGGGCAGGGTCCAACTAATGAAAAACTGTTTTTT.

The chain combines TRBV5-1 with TRBJ2-7, with TRBD2 identical over 12 bases. The CDR3 sequence is 19 residues long. V was clipped by 0 bases and J by 0 bases; unmatched bases: 10. Looked up from germline, CDR1 is SGHRS and CDR2 is YFSETQ. Here the CDR3 reads CASSLGPPSGGGSSYEQYF. The CDR3 nucleotides are TGCGCCAGCAGCTTGGGCCCCCCTAGCGGGGGGGGAAGCTCCTACGAGCAGTACTTC. Full variable domain (missing parts from reference TRBV5-1 and TRBJ2-7): KAGVTQTPRYLIKTRGQQVTLSCSPISGHRSVSWYQQTPGQGLQFLFEYFSETQRNKGNFPGRFSGRQFSNSRSEMNVSTLELGDSALYLCASSLGPPSGGGSSYEQYFGPGTRLTVT.

The chain uses TRBV12-3 or TRBV12-4 and TRBJ2-1; 11 bases are a match to TRBD2. The CDR3 runs to 15 residues. V lost 5 bases, J lost 7 bases, and 7 bases stayed unmatched. CDR3 sequence: CASSGSGGATNEQFF. CDR3 in DNA: TGTGCCAGCAGTGGTAGCGGGGGGGCTACTAATGAGCAGTTCTTC.

The chain combines TRBV28 with TRBJ2-1; D uncertain. CDR3 length: 15 residues. Trimming removed 6 bases at V and 0 bases at J, with 12 bases between. In germline, CDR1 is MDHEN, CDR2 SYDVKM. CDR3 sequence (DNA): TGTGCCAGCAGACTACAGATCAGCTCCTACAATGAGCAGTTCTTC. Its protein is CASRLQISSYNEQFF. The full variable domain, its missing parts supplied by reference TRBV28 and TRBJ2-1, is DVKVTQSSRYLVKRTGEKVFLECVQDMDHENMFWYRQDPGLGLRLIYFSYDVKMKEKGDIPEGYSVSREKKERFSLILESASTNQTSMYLCASRLQISSYNEQFFGPGTRLTVL.

This clonotype was observed a few times. The chain links TRBV24-1 to TRBJ1-5; possible D gene TRBD1, 6 bases. CDR3 length: 20 residues. V was cut by 0 bases and J by 0 bases, with 20 bases left in between. CDR1 KGHDR and CDR2 SFDVKD come from the germline V gene. CDR3 sequence (DNA): TGTGCCACCAGTGATTTGCGGGGCACCCCGAGGGGGTATAGCAATCAGCCCCAGCATTTT. Encoded protein: CATSDLRGTPRGYSNQPQHF.

This clonotype occurred many times. V and J are TRBV12-3 or TRBV12-4 and TRBJ2-2; weak D call: TRBD1 (5 bases). The CDR3 totals 14 residues. The ends were cut back, 3 bases at V and 6 bases at J, with 11 bases in the middle. The CDR3 region has the DNA TGTGCCAGCAGTTTTGGGGCAGACCCCGGGGAGCTGTTTTTT. It is translated as CASSFGADPGELFF.

The rearrangement links TRBV4-1 to TRBJ1-5, with D uncertain. CDR3 size: 13 residues. Germline V gene sequence: CDR1 MGHRA, CDR2 YSYEKL. V gave up 4 bases and J gave up 5 bases, with 9 bases separating them. The CDR3 DNA reads as TGCGCCAGCAGCCCCTTTCCTGATCAGCCCCAGCATTTT. Amino acids: CASSPFPDQPQHF.

This clonotype was counted only a few times. The J gene is TRBJ2-3, the V gene TRBV9; D uncertain. Germline V gene lookup returns CDR1 SGDLS and CDR2 YYNGEE. The CDR3 spans 13 residues. The germline V and J ends were trimmed by 0 bases and 2 bases, with 4 bases remaining between them. The CDR3 sequence is CASSVEPTDTQYF. The CDR3, as DNA: TGTGCCAGCAGCGTAGAACCCACAGATACGCAGTATTTT.

The rearrangement links TRBV20-1 to TRBJ2-1; TRBD2 is a possible D gene (6 bases). V was shortened by 0 bases and J by 10 bases, with 16 bases between the two germline ends. Germline values: CDR1 DFQATT, CDR2 SNEGSKA (reference sequence). The CDR3 spans 14 residues. This CDR3 reads CSARDLAGPKEQFF. In nucleotides, the CDR3 is TGCAGTGCTAGAGATTTGGCGGGGCCGAAGGAGCAGTTCTTC.

V usage is TRBV11-3 and J usage is TRBJ2-4; D is possibly TRBD1 (6 bases). Germline CDR1 SGHNT, CDR2 YENEEA. This CDR3 spans 17 amino acids. Between the trimmed V and J ends, which lost 5 bases and 0 bases, there was a span of 17 bases. The CDR3 nucleotides are TGTGCCAGCAGCCCTCGGGTCGACAGGCCAGCCAAAAACATTCAGTACTTC. Translating gives CASSPRVDRPAKNIQYF.

The rearrangement uses TRBV27 and TRBJ1-6, with a weak D call TRBD1 (5 bases). Trimming left V 3 bases short and J 2 bases short, with 11 bases between. The CDR3 is 16 residues long. Germline CDR1 reads MNHEY; CDR2 reads SMNVEV (reference sequence). CDR3 nucleotide sequence: TGTGCCAGCAGTTTCGCAGGGACGCCCTATAATTCACCCCTCCACTTT. Translated, it gives CASSFAGTPYNSPLHF.

This clonotype was observed many times. V and J are TRBV7-9 and TRBJ1-1, with D unresolved. CDR1 is SEHNR and CDR2 is FQNEAQ in the germline V gene (reference sequence). CDR3 length: 12 residues. V dropped 1 base and J dropped 0 bases, with 0 bases sitting between them. The CDR3 sequence is CASSLVNTEAFF. For the CDR3, the DNA is TGTGCCAGCAGCTTAGTGAACACTGAAGCTTTCTTT.

This clonotype showed up many times. This rearrangement joins TRBV9 to TRBJ2-5; 8 positions match TRBD1. The length of the CDR3 is 16 residues. The germline V gene encodes CDR1 SGDLS and CDR2 YYNGEE. V was pared by 0 bases and J by 5 bases, with 9 bases of the junction left unmatched. CDR3 DNA: TGTGCCAGCAGCGTAGCTTCCCAGGGGGCGGGGGAGACCCAGTACTTC. It translates to CASSVASQGAGETQYF.

This clonotype showed up many times. J is TRBJ2-7 and V is TRBV6-5, with TRBD1 matching over 10 bases. The V segment lost 7 bases and the J segment 7 bases; nucleotides outside the gene matches: 7. Germline-derived CDR1 and CDR2 are MNHEY and SVGAGI. The CDR3 runs 13 residues. DNA of the CDR3: TGTGCCAGCAAATTGGACAGGGGGGGTGAGCAGTACGTC. Amino acid sequence: CASKLDRGGEQYV.

The chain recombines TRBV4-2 with TRBJ2-1; 7 nucleotides agree with TRBD1. Per the germline V gene, CDR1 is LGHNA and CDR2 is YNFKEQ. The ends lost 4 bases at V and 5 bases at J; junction bases unmatched: 11. There are 16 residues in the CDR3. CDR3 residues: CASSRGAIDRDNEQFF. The CDR3 DNA reads TGTGCCAGCAGCCGGGGAGCAATAGACAGGGACAATGAGCAGTTCTTC.

This clonotype was found many times. The V and J genes are TRBV6-2 or TRBV6-3 and TRBJ1-4, with D possibly being TRBD1 (5 bases). With 6 bases removed from V and 6 bases from J, the gap between germline ends came to 17 bases. Per the germline V gene, CDR1 is MNHEY and CDR2 is SVGEGT. CDR3 length equals 15 residues. The CDR3 DNA reads TGTGCCAGCAGCAATCCAGGGTCGGATGATGAAAAACTGTTTTTT. It encodes CASSNPGSDDEKLFF.

This clonotype was recorded a few times. The rearrangement links TRBV29-1 to TRBJ1-2; 9 bases agree with TRBD1. This CDR3 spans 12 amino acids. Trimming at V came to 4 bases and at J to 7 bases, leaving 4 bases not matched to a gene. CDR1 is SQVTM, CDR2 ANQGSEA, per germline. The CDR3 spells CSVGDRVRGYTF. Written as DNA, the CDR3 is TGCAGCGTTGGGGACAGGGTGCGTGGCTACACCTTC.

This clonotype was seen a few times. The chain is built from TRBV6-2 or TRBV6-3 and TRBJ2-1, with D tentatively TRBD2 (5 bases). This CDR3 comprises 13 residues. Trimming removed 6 bases from V and 13 bases from J, with 19 bases in between. Looked up from germline, CDR1 is MNHEY and CDR2 is SVGEGT. Here the CDR3 reads CASSRDSTAGQFF. The DNA for the CDR3 is TGTGCCAGCAGCCGTGACTCCACGGCGGGTCAGTTCTTC.

This clonotype was counted only a few times. The chain is built from TRBV5-5 and TRBJ1-2; D unclear. Trimming removed 3 bases at V and 5 bases at J, with 23 bases between. Germline CDR1 reads SGHKS; CDR2 reads YYEKEE (reference sequence). CDR3 size: 17 residues. The CDR3 sequence: CASSSPGQEEAVYGYTF. The CDR3 nucleotides read TGTGCCAGCAGCTCGCCTGGGCAGGAGGAAGCGGTTTATGGCTACACCTTC. The full variable domain, its missing parts supplied by reference TRBV5-5 and TRBJ1-2, is DAGVTQSPTHLIKTRGQQVTLRCSPISGHKSVSWYQQVLGQGPQFIFQYYEKEERGRGNFPDRFSARQFPNYSSELNVNALLLGDSALYLCASSSPGQEEAVYGYTFGSGTRLTVV.

This clonotype has at least ten counts. The chain has TRBV29-1 and TRBJ1-2; no firm D call. V lost 6 bases and J lost 0, with 5 bases in between. This CDR3 contains 11 residues. Germline V CDR1 and CDR2: SQVTM, ANQGSEA. The CDR3 DNA reads as TGCAGCGTGTCAGCTAACTATGGCTACACCTTC. As protein: CSVSANYGYTF.

The chain uses TRBV20-1 and TRBJ1-2; 8 nucleotides match TRBD1. J lost 0 bases, V lost 3 bases, and 12 bases had no gene match. CDR3 length: 17 amino acids. CDR1 DFQATT and CDR2 SNEGSKA come from the germline V gene (reference sequence). The CDR3 reads CSARALPGGASNYGYTF. CDR3 sequence (DNA): TGCAGTGCTAGGGCCCTGCCAGGGGGCGCGTCTAACTATGGCTACACCTTC.

The chain has TRBV6-5 and TRBJ1-2, with 8 bases fitting TRBD1. This CDR3 has 17 residues. The germline CDR1 and CDR2 sequences are MNHEY and SVGAGI. The V segment lost 3 bases and the J segment 0 bases; nucleotides outside the gene matches: 9. CDR3 sequence: CASSYSDRVGANYGYTF. The CDR3 DNA reads as TGTGCCAGCAGTTATTCGGACAGGGTTGGGGCTAACTATGGCTACACCTTC.

This clonotype was found a few times. J is TRBJ2-7 and V is TRBV27; D is unclear. This CDR3 is 16 amino acids long. The germline V gene has CDR1 MNHEY and CDR2 SMNVEV (reference sequence). V was pared by 5 bases and J by 0 bases, with 17 bases between. As DNA, the CDR3 is TGTGCCAGCAGTCCCCTTTTAGGCAAGAACTCCTACGAGCAGTACTTC. This encodes CASSPLLGKNSYEQYF.

The chain uses TRBV6-5 and TRBJ2-5; D is ambiguous. The V gene's germline CDR1 is MNHEY and CDR2 SVGAGI. The CDR3 contains 14 residues. V lost 2 bases and J 5 bases, leaving 12 bases between the germline ends. The CDR3 nucleotides are TGTGCCAGCAGTTACGGGCCCGGTACGGAGACCCAGTACTTC. Translated: CASSYGPGTETQYF.

The chain employs TRBV11-2 and TRBJ1-1, with D perhaps TRBD1 (5 bases). With 8 bases removed from V and 4 bases from J, the gap between germline ends came to 11 bases. This CDR3 is built from 12 residues. Per the germline V gene, CDR1 is SGHAT and CDR2 is FQNNGV. The CDR3 coding sequence is TGTGCCAGCTCCAGGACAACCACTGAAGCTTTCTTT. The encoded protein is CASSRTTTEAFF.

This clonotype has ten or more counts. V gene TRBV7-2 combines with J gene TRBJ1-2, with D possibly being TRBD1 (6 bases). V was pared by 1 base and J by 0 bases, with 15 bases between. There are 17 residues in the CDR3. Germline-derived CDR1 and CDR2 are SGHTA and FQGNSA. Here the CDR3 DNA reads TGTGCCAGCAGCTTAGAAGGGCCAGGGGCCTCTAACTATGGCTACACCTTC. Its protein product is CASSLEGPGASNYGYTF. Drawing the rest from reference TRBV7-2 and TRBJ1-2, the complete variable domain is GAGVSQSPSNKVTEKGKDVELRCDPISGHTALYWYRQSLGQGLEFLIYFQGNSAPDKSGLPSDRFSAERTGGSVSTLTIQRTQQEDSAVYLCASSLEGPGASNYGYTFGSGTRLTVV.